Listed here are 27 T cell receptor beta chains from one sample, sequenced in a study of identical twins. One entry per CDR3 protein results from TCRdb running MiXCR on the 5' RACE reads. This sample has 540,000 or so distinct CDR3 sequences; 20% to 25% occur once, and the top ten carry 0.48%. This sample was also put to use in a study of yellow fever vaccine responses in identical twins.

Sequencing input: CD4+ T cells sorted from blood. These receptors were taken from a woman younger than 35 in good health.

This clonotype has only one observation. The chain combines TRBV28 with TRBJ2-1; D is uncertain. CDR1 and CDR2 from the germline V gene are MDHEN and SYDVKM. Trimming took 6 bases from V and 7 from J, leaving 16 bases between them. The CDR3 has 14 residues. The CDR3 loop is CASRAPDGRNEQFF. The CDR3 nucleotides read TGTGCCAGCAGAGCCCCGGACGGACGAAATGAGCAGTTCTTC.

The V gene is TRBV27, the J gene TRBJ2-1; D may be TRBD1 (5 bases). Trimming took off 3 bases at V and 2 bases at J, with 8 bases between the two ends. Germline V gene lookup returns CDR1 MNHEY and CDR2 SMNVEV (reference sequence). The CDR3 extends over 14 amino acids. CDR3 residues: CASSFSRAYNEQFF. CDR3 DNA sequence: TGTGCCAGCAGTTTTTCCAGGGCCTACAATGAGCAGTTCTTC.

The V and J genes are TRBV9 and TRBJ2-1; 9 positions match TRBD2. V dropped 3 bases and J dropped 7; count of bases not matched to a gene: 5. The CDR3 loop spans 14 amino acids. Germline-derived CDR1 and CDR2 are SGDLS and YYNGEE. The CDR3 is CASSDLSGGNEQFF. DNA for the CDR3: TGTGCCAGCAGCGACCTTAGCGGGGGAAATGAGCAGTTCTTC.

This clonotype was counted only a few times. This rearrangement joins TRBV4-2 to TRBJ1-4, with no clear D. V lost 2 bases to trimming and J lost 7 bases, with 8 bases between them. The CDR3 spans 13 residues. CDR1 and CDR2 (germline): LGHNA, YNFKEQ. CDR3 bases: TGTGCCAGCAGCCAACCCCTGGGTGAAAAACTGTTTTTT. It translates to CASSQPLGEKLFF.

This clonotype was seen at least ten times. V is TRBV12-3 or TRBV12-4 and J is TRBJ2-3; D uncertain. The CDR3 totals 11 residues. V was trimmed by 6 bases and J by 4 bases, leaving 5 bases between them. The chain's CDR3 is CASSSADTQYF. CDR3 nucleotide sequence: TGTGCCAGCAGCTCGGCAGATACGCAGTATTTT.

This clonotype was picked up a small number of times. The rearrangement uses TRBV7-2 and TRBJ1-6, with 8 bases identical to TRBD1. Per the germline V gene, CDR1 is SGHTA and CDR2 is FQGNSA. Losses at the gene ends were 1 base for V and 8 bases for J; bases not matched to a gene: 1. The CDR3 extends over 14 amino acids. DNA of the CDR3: TGTGCCAGCAGCTTAGGACAGGGGTATTCACCCCTCCACTTT. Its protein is CASSLGQGYSPLHF.

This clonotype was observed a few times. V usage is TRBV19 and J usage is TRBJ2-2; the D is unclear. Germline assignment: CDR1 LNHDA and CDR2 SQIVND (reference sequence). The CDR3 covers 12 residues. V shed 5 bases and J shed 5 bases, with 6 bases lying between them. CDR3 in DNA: TGTGCCAGTAGTGAGGTTACCGGGGAGCTGTTTTTT. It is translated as CASSEVTGELFF.

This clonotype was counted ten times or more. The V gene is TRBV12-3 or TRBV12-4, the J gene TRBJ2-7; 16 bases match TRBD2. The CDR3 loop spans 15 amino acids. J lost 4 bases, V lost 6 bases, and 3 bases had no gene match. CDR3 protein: CASSPGLAGGYEQYF. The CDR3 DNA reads TGTGCCAGCAGCCCGGGACTAGCGGGAGGGTACGAGCAGTACTTC.

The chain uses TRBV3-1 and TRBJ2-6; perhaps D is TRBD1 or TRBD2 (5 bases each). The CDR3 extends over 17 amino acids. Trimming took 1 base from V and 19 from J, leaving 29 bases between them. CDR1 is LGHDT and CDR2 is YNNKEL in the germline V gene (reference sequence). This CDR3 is CASSQAGPKAVGRRFTF. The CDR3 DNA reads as TGTGCCAGCAGCCAAGCGGGGCCTAAGGCAGTCGGCCGGCGGTTTACTTTC.

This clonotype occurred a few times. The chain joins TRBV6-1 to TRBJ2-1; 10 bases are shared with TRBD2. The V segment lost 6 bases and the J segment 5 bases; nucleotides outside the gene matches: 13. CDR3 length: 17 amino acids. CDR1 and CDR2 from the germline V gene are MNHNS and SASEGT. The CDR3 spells CASRSVAGSGRDNEQFF. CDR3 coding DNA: TGTGCCAGCAGAAGCGTAGCGGGGAGCGGGAGGGACAATGAGCAGTTCTTC.

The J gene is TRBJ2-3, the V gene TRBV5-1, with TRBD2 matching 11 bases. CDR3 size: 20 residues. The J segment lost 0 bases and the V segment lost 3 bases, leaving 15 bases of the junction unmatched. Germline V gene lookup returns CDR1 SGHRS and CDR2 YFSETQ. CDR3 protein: CASSSKAGTSGTASTDTQYF. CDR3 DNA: TGCGCCAGCAGCTCCAAGGCCGGGACTAGCGGAACCGCTAGCACAGATACGCAGTATTTT.

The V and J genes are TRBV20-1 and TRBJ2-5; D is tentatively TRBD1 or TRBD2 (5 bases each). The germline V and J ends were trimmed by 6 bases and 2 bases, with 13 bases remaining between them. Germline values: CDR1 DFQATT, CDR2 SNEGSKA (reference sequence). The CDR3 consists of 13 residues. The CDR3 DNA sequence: TGCAGTGCACACATTTGGGGGCAAGAGACCCAGTACTTC. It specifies CSAHIWGQETQYF.

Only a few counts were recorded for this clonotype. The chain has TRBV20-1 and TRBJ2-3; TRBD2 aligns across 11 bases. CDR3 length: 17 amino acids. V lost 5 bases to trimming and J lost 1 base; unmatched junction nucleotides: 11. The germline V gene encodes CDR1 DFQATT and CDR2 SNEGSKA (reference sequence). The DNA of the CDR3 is TGCAGTGCTGAGCCAAGCTGGGGACTAGCGGGCACAGATACGCAGTATTTT. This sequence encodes CSAEPSWGLAGTDTQYF.

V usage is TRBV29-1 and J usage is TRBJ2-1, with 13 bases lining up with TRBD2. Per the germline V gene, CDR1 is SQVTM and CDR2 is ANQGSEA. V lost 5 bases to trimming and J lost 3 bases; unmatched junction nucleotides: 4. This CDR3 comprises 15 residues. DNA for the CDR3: TGCAGCGTTAGACTAGCGGGAGGTCTCTACAATGAGCAGTTCTTC. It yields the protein CSVRLAGGLYNEQFF.

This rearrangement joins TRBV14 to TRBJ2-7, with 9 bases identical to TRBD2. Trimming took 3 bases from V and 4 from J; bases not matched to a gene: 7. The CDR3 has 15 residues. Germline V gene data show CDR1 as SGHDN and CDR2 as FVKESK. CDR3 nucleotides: TGTGCCAGCAGCCAGACCTTAGCGGGAGTTTACGAGCAGTACTTC. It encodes CASSQTLAGVYEQYF.

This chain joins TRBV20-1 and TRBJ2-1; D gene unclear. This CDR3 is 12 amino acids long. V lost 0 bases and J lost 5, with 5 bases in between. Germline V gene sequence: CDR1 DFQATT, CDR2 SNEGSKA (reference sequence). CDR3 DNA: TGCAGTGCTAGAGATAACGACAATGAGCAGTTCTTC. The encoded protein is CSARDNDNEQFF.

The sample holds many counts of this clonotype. The CDR3 loop reads CASSLMPLGGSTDTQYF. The DNA of the CDR3 is TGTGCCAGCAGTTTAATGCCCTTAGGGGGGAGCACAGATACGCAGTATTTT. This chain links TRBV12-3 or TRBV12-4 with TRBJ2-3, with D perhaps matching TRBD1 or TRBD2 (6 bases each). Trimming stripped 2 bases from V and 0 bases from J, with 15 bases between. This CDR3 comprises 17 residues.

CDR3 sequence reads: CASSSGGVGNTGELFF. The CDR3 DNA reads as TGTGCCAGCAGTTCTGGCGGGGTGGGGAACACCGGGGAGCTGTTTTTT. The rearrangement links TRBV12-3 or TRBV12-4 to TRBJ2-2; the D gene is possibly TRBD2 (6 bases). CDR3 length: 16 residues. V was cut by 4 bases and J by 1 base, with 13 bases left in between.

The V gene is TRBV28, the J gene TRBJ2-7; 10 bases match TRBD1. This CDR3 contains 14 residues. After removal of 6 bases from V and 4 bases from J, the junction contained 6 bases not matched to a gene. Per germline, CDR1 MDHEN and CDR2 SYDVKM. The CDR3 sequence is CASRTGGAGYEQYF. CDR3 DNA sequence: TGTGCCAGCAGGACAGGGGGCGCTGGGTACGAGCAGTACTTC. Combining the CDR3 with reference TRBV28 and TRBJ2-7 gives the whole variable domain DVKVTQSSRYLVKRTGEKVFLECVQDMDHENMFWYRQDPGLGLRLIYFSYDVKMKEKGDIPEGYSVSREKKERFSLILESASTNQTSMYLCASRTGGAGYEQYFGPGTRLTVT.

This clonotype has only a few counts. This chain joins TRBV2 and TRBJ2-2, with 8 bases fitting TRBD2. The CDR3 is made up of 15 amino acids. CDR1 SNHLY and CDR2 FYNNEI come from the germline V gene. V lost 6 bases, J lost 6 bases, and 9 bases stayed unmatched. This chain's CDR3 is CASRRAGARSGELFF. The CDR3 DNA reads TGTGCCAGCAGAAGAGCGGGAGCTAGGTCCGGGGAGCTGTTTTTT.

The CDR3 spells CASSEFGGETQYF. The CDR3 DNA is TGTGCCAGCAGTGAATTCGGGGGGGAGACCCAGTACTTC. V and J are TRBV6-1 and TRBJ2-5; TRBD2 aligns across 7 bases. The germline V gene has CDR1 MNHNS and CDR2 SASEGT. V gave up 2 bases and J gave up 5 bases; unmatched junction bases: 2. The CDR3 extends over 13 amino acids.

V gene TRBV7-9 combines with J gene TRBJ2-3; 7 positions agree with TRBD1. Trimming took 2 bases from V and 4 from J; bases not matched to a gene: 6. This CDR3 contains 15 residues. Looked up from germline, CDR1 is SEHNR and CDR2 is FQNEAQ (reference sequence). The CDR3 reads CASSLMRGLADTQYF. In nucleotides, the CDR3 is TGTGCCAGCAGCTTAATGAGGGGGCTGGCAGATACGCAGTATTTT.

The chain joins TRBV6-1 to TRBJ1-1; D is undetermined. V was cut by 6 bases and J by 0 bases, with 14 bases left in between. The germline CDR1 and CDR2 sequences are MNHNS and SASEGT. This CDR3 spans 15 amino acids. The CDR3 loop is CASRNERHLNTEAFF. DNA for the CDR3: TGTGCCAGCAGGAACGAAAGACACCTGAACACTGAAGCTTTCTTT.

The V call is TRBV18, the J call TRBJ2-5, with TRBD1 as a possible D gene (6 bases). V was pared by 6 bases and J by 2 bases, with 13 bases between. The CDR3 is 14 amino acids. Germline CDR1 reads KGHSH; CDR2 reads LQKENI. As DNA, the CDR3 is TGTGCCAGCTCCCAGGGGCCCGCTCAAGAGACCCAGTACTTC. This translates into CASSQGPAQETQYF.

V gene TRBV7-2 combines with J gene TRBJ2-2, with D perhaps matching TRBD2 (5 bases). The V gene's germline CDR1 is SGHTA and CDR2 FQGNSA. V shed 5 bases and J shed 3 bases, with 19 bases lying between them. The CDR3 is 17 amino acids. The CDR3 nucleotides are TGTGCCAGCAGCCGCAATTTCGGGAATTGGGACACCGGGGAGCTGTTTTTT. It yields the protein CASSRNFGNWDTGELFF.

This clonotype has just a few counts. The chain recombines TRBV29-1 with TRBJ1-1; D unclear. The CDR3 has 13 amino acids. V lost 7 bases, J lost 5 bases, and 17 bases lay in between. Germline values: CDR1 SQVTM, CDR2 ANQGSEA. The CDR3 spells CSAEGTLLTEAFF. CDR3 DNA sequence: TGCAGCGCAGAGGGAACTCTACTGACTGAAGCTTTCTTT.

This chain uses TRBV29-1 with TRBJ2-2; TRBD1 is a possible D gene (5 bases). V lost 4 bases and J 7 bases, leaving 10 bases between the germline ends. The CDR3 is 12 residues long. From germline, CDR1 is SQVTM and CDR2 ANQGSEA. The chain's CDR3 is CSVVRGGGELFF. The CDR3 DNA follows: TGCAGCGTTGTTAGGGGCGGCGGGGAGCTGTTTTTT.